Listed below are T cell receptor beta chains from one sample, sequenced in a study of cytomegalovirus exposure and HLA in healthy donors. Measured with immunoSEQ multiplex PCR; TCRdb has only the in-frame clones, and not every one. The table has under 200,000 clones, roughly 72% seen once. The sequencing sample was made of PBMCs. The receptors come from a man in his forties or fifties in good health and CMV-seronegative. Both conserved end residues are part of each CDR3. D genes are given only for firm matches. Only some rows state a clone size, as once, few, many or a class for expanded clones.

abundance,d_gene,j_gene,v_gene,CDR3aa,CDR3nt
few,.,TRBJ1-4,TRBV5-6,CASSSFRVEQTNEKLFF,TGTGCCAGCAGCTCCTTCAGGGTCGAGCAAACTAATGAAAAACTGTTTTTT
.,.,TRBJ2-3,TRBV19,CASMAGHAQYF,TGTGCCAGTATGGCGGGCCACGCGCAGTATTTT
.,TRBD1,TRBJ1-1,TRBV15,CATSSLRTGETEAFF,TGTGCCACCAGCAGTCTCAGGACAGGGGAAACTGAAGCTTTCTTT
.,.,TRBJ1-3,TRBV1,CTSSHTNRGLGNTIYF,TGCACCAGCAGCCATACCAACAGGGGGCTGGGAAACACCATATATTTT
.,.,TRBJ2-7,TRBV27,CASRFWSRGVEHYEQYF,TGTGCCAGCAGGTTTTGGTCTCGCGGGGTCGAACACTACGAGCAGTACTTC
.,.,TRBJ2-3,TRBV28,CASTDTGTDTQYF,TGTGCCAGCACCGACACAGGCACAGATACGCAGTATTTT
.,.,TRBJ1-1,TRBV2,CASFGRLIKDTEAFF,TGTGCCAGCTTCGGGAGGCTAATCAAGGACACTGAAGCTTTCTTT
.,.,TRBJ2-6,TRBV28,CASSLESSGANVLTF,TGTGCCAGCAGTTTAGAGTCCTCTGGGGCCAACGTCCTGACTTTC
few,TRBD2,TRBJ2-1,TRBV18,CASSPQGLAIIDNEQFF,TGTGCCAGCTCACCACAGGGACTAGCAATTATAGACAATGAGCAGTTCTTC
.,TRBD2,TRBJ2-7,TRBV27,CASSPNPGGSGNEQYF,TGTGCCAGCAGTCCCAACCCCGGCGGGAGTGGTAACGAGCAGTACTTC
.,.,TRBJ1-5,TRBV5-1,CASSLAGQRNQPQHF,TGCGCCAGCAGCTTGGCCGGACAGCGCAATCAGCCCCAGCATTTT
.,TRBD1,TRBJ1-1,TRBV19,CASSILRGRNTEAFF,TGTGCCAGTAGTATACTGAGGGGGCGGAACACTGAAGCTTTCTTT
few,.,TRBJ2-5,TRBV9,CASSGTDQETQYF,TGTGCCAGCAGCGGGACAGACCAAGAGACCCAGTACTTC
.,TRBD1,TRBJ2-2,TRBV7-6,CASSLTGATGELFF,TGTGCCAGCAGCTTAACAGGGGCCACCGGGGAGCTGTTTTTT
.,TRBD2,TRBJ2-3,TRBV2,CASRDRASGSTDTQYF,TGTGCCAGCAGGGACCGAGCTAGCGGGAGCACAGATACGCAGTATTTT
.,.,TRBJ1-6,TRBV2,CASSVTRLNSPLHF,TGTGCCAGCAGTGTGACCAGACTTAATTCACCCCTCCACTTT
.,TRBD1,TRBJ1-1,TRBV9,CASSSRGGQMNTEAFF,TGTGCCAGCAGCTCACGGGGGGGACAGATGAACACTGAAGCTTTCTTT
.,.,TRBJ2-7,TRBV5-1,CASSWGGGEQYF,TGCGCCAGCAGCTGGGGGGGCGGCGAGCAGTACTTC
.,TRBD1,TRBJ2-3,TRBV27,CASTMTGTDTQYF,TGTGCCAGCACCATGACAGGGACAGATACGCAGTATTTT
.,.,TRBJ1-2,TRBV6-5,CASTTTGNGYGYTF,TGTGCCAGCACAACCACAGGGAATGGCTATGGCTACACCTTC
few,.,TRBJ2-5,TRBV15,CATSREPGGGETQYF,TGTGCCACCAGCAGAGAACCAGGGGGAGGAGAGACCCAGTACTTC
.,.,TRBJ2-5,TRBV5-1,CASSFSPSQETQYF,TGCGCCAGCAGCTTCTCTCCCAGCCAAGAGACCCAGTACTTC
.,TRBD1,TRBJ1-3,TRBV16,CASSQSYGQGNTIYF,TGTGCCAGCAGCCAATCGTACGGACAGGGGAACACCATATATTTT
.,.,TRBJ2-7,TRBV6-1,CASSKALGEVYEQYF,TGTGCCAGCAGTAAAGCACTAGGAGAGGTGTACGAGCAGTACTTC
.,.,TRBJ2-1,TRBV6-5,CASSKGLSPYNEQFF,TGTGCCAGCAGCAAGGGGCTTTCCCCTTACAATGAGCAGTTCTTC
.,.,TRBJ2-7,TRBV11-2,CASRLGTATYEQYF,TGTGCCAGCAGGCTGGGGACTGCGACCTACGAGCAGTACTTC
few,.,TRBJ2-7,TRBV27,CASSYLGSSYEQYF,TGTGCCAGCAGTTACCTCGGGAGCTCCTACGAGCAGTACTTC
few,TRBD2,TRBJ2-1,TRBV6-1,CASSVGLADVSYNEQFF,TGTGCCAGCAGTGTGGGACTAGCGGATGTATCATACAATGAGCAGTTCTTC
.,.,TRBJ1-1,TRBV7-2,CASSRGSTEAFF,TGTGCCAGCAGCCGGGGGTCCACTGAAGCTTTCTTT
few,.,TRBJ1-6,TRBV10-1,CAALVAVSSYNSPLHF,TGCGCCGCTTTAGTAGCGGTAAGCTCCTATAATTCACCCCTCCACTTT
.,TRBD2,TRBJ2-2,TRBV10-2,CASSLGLTGELFF,TGCGCCAGCTCCCTGGGACTAACCGGGGAGCTGTTTTTT
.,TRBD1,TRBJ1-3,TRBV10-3,CALGQGLGNTIYF,TGTGCCCTGGGACAGGGATTGGGAAACACCATATATTTT
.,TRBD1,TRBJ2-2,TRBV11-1,CASSRDRATGELFF,TGTGCCAGCAGCCGGGACAGGGCCACCGGGGAGCTGTTTTTT
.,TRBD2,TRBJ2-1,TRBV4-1,CASSRLAGGPSYNEQFF,TGCGCCAGCAGCCGACTAGCGGGAGGCCCCTCCTACAATGAGCAGTTCTTC
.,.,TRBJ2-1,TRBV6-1,CASTPLPSFNEQFF,TGTGCCAGCACCCCACTTCCTAGCTTTAATGAGCAGTTCTTC
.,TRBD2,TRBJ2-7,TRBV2,CANKREGFYEQYF,TGTGCCAACAAGCGGGAGGGCTTCTACGAGCAGTACTTC
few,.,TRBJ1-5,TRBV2,CASSVSRVSNQPQHF,TGTGCCAGCAGTGTGAGCAGGGTGAGCAATCAGCCCCAGCATTTT
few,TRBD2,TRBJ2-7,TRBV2,CASSEKASGRGEQYF,TGTGCCAGCAGTGAGAAGGCTAGCGGGAGAGGCGAGCAGTACTTC
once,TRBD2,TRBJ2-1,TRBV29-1,CSVGLVAGSDEQFF,TGCAGCGTTGGGTTAGTAGCGGGGAGCGATGAGCAGTTCTTC
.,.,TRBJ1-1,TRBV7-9,CASSHQGGVGTEAFF,TGTGCCAGCAGCCATCAAGGGGGGGTCGGCACTGAAGCTTTCTTT
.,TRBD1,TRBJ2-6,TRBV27,CASGRDSGSRGANGLTF,TGTGCCAGCGGCCGGGACAGTGGTTCGAGAGGGGCCAACGGCCTGACTTTC
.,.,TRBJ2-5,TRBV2,CASSEARRSQETQYF,TGTGCCAGCAGTGAAGCGAGGCGGAGCCAAGAGACCCAGTACTTC